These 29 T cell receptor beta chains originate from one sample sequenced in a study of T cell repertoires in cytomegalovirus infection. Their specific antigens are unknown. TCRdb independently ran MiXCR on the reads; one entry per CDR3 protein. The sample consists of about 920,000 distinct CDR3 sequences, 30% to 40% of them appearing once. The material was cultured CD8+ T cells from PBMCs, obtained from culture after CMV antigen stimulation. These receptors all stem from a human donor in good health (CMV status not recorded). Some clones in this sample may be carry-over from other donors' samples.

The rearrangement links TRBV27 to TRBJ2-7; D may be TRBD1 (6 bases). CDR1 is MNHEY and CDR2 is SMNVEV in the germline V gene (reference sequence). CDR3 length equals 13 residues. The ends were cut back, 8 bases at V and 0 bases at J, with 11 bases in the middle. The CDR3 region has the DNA TGTGCCAGCGGACAGCGAGCCTCCTACGAGCAGTACTTC. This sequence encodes CASGQRASYEQYF.

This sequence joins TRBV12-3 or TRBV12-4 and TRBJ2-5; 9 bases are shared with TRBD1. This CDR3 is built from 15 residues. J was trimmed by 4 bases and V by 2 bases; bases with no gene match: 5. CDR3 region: CASSLYRGLLETQYF. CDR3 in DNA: TGTGCCAGCAGTTTATACAGGGGGCTTCTAGAGACCCAGTACTTC.

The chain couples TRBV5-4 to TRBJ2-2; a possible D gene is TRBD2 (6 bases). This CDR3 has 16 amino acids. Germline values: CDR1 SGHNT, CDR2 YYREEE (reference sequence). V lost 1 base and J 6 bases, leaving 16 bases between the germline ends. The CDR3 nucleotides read TGTGCCAGCAGCTTGAGTGGCGCGGGATTGCCCGGGGAGCTGTTTTTT. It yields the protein CASSLSGAGLPGELFF.

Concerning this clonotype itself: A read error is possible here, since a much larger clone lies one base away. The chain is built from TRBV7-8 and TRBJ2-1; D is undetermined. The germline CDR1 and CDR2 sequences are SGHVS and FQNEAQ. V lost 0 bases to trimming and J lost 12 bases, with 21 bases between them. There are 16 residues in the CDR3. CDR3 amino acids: CASSLALGPFRDVQFF. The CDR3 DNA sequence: TGTGCCAGCAGCTTAGCGTTAGGGCCTTTCCGAGATGTGCAGTTCTTC. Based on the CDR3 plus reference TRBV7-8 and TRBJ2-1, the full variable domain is GAGVSQSPRYKVAKRGQDVALRCDPISGHVSLFWYQQALGQGPEFLTYFQNEAQLDKSGLPSDRFFAERPEGSVSTLKIQRTQQEDSAVYLCASSLALGPFRDVQFFGPGTRLTVL.

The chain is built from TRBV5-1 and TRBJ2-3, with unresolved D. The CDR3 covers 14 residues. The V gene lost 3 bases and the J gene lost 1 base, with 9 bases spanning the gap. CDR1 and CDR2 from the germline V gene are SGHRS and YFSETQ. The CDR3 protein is CASSSTLGTDTQYF. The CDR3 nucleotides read TGCGCCAGCAGCTCCACCCTCGGCACAGATACGCAGTATTTT.

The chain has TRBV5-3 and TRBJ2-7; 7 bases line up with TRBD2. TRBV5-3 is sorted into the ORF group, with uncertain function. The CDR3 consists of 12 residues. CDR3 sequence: CGSSHGTNEQYV. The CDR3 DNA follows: TGTGGCAGCAGCCATGGGACTAACGAGCAGTACGTC.

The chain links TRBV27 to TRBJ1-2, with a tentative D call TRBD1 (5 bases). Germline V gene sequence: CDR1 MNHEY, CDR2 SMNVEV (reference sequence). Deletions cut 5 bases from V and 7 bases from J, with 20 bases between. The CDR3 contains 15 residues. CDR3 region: CASSLGTSGSCGYTF. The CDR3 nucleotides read TGTGCCAGCAGTCTCGGGACCTCAGGCTCATGTGGCTACACCTTC.

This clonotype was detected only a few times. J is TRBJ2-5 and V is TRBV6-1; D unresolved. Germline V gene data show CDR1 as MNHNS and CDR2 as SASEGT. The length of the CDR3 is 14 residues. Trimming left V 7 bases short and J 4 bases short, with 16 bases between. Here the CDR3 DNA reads TGTGCCAGCATAACCGAGCTTACGGGAGAGACCCAGTACTTC. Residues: CASITELTGETQYF.

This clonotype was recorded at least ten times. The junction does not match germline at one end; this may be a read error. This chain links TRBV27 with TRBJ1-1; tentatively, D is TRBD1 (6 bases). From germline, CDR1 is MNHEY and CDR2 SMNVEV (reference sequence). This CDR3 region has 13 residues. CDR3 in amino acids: CASSLSGVTEAFF. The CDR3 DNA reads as TGTGCCAGCAGCTTATCAGGGGTAACTGAAGCTTTCTTT.

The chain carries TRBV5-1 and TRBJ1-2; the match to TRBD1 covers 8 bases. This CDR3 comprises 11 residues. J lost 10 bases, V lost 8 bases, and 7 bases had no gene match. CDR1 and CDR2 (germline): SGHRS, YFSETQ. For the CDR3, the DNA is TGCGCCAGTTGGACAGGGTCTGACTACACCTTC. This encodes CASWTGSDYTF.

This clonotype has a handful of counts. CDR3 sequence: CASSIEFRQGFFANQPQHF. CDR3 nucleotide sequence: TGTGCCAGTAGTATAGAATTCCGACAGGGTTTTTTTGCAAATCAGCCCCAGCATTTT. The rearrangement uses TRBV19 and TRBJ1-5, with TRBD1 matching 7 bases. CDR1 LNHDA and CDR2 SQIVND come from the germline V gene (reference sequence). There are 19 residues in the CDR3. With V trimmed by 0 bases and J by 4 bases, 15 bases remained unmatched. Using reference TRBV19 and TRBJ1-5 for the parts outside the CDR3, the full variable domain is DGGITQSPKYLFRKEGQNVTLSCEQNLNHDAMYWYRQDPGQGLRLIYYSQIVNDFQKGDIAEGYSVSREKKESFPLTVTSAQKNPTAFYLCASSIEFRQGFFANQPQHFGDGTRLSIL.

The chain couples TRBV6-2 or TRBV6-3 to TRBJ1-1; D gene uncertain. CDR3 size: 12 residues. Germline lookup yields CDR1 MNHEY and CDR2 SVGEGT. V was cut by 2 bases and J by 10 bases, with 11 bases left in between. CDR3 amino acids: CASSYESGSAFF. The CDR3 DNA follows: TGTGCCAGCAGTTACGAATCGGGGTCAGCTTTCTTT.

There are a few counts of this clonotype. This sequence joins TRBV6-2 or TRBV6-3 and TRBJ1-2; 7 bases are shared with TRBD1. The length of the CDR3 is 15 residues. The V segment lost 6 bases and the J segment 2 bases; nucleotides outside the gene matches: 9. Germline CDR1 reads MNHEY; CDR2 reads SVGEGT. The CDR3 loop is CASSPATGWNYGYTF. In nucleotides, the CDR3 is TGTGCCAGCAGCCCCGCGACAGGGTGGAACTATGGCTACACCTTC.

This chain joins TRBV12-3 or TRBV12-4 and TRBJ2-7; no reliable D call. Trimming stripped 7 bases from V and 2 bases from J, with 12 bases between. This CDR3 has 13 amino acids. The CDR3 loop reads CASNHAGTYEQYF. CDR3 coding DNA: TGTGCCAGCAACCATGCCGGTACCTACGAGCAGTACTTC.

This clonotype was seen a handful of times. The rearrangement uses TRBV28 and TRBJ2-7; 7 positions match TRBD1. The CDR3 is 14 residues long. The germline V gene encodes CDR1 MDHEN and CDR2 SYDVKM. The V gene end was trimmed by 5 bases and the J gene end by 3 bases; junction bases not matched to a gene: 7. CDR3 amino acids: CASSPTGTYYEQYV. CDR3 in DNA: TGTGCCAGCAGTCCGACAGGGACCTACTACGAGCAGTACGTC.

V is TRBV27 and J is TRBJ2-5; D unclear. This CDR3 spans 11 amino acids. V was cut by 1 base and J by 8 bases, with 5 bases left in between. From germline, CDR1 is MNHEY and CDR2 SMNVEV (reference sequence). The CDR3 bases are TGTGCCAGCAGTTTATTTGGCACCCAGTACTTC. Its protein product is CASSLFGTQYF.

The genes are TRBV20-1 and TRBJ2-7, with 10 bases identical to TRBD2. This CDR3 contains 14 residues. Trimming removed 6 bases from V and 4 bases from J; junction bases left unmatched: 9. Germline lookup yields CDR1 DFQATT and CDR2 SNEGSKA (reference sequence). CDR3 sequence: CSADGLLAGYEQYV. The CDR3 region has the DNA TGCAGTGCCGATGGCCTACTAGCGGGGTACGAGCAGTACGTC.

The DNA for the CDR3 is TGCGCCAGCGGTCCGACAGGGCTGAACGGGGAGCTGTTTTTT. It codes for CASGPTGLNGELFF. This chain links TRBV5-1 with TRBJ2-2; 7 bases agree with TRBD1. The CDR3 extends over 14 amino acids. Germline V lookup: CDR1 SGHRS, CDR2 YFSETQ. The trim removed 7 bases at V and 7 bases at J, leaving 10 bases unmatched.

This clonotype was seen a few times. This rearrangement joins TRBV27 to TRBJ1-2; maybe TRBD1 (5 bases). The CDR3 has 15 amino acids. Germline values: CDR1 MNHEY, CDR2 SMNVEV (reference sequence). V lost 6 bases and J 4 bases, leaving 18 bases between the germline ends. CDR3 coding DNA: TGTGCCAGCAGCCCCCGGGATGTGGGGGGCTATGGCTACACCTTC. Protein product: CASSPRDVGGYGYTF.

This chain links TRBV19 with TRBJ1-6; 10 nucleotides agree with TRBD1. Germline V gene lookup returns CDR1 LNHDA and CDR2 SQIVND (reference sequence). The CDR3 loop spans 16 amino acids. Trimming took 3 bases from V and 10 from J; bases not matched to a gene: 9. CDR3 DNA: TGTGCCAGTAGTATGTACTCTCGGGACAGGGGCTCACCCCTCCACTTT. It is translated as CASSMYSRDRGSPLHF.

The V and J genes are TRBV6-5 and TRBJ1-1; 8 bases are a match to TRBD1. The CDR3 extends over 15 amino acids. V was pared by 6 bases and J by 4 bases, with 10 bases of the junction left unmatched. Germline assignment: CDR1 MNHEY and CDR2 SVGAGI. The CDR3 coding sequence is TGTGCCAGCAGCTTTGGGACAGGAGGAGGCACTGAAGCTTTCTTT. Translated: CASSFGTGGGTEAFF.

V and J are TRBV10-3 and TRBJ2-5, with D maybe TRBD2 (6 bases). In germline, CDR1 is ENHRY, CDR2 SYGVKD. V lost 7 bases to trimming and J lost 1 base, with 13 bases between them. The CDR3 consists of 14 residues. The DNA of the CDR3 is TGTGCCATCATGGGCAGCGGGCTCCAAGAGACCCAGTACTTC. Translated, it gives CAIMGSGLQETQYF.

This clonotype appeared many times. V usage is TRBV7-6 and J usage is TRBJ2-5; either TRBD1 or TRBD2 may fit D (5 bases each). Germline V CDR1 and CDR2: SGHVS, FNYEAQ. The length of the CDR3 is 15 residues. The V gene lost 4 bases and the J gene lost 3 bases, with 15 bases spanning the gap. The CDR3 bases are TGTGCCAGCAGCTCCCTGTGGGGACGTGAAGAGACCCAGTACTTC. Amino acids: CASSSLWGREETQYF.

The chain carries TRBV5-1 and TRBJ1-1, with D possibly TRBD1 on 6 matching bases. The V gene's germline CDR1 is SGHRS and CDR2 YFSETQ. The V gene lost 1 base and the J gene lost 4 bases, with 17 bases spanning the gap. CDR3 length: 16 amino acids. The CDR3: CASSLNREFGGTEAFF. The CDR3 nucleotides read TGCGCCAGCAGCTTGAACAGGGAGTTTGGGGGCACTGAAGCTTTCTTT. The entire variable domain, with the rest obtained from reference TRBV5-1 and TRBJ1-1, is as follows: KAGVTQTPRYLIKTRGQQVTLSCSPISGHRSVSWYQQTPGQGLQFLFEYFSETQRNKGNFPGRFSGRQFSNSRSEMNVSTLELGDSALYLCASSLNREFGGTEAFFGQGTRLTVV.

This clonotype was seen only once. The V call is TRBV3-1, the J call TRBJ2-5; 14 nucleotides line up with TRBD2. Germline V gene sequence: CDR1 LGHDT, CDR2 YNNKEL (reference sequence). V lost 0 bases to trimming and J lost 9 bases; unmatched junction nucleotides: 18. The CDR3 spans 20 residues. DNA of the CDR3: TGTGCCAGCAGCCAAGATCCCACTTGGACTAGCGGGGGGCCGGTACCGGCCCAGTACTTC. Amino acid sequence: CASSQDPTWTSGGPVPAQYF.

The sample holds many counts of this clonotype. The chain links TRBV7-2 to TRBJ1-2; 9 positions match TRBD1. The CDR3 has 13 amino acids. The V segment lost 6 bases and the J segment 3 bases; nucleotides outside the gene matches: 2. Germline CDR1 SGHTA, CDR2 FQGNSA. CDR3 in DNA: TGTGCCAGCAGGAGGACAGGGGACTATGGCTACACCTTC. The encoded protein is CASRRTGDYGYTF. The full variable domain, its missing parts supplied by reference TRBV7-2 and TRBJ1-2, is GAGVSQSPSNKVTEKGKDVELRCDPISGHTALYWYRQSLGQGLEFLIYFQGNSAPDKSGLPSDRFSAERTGGSVSTLTIQRTQQEDSAVYLCASRRTGDYGYTFGSGTRLTVV.

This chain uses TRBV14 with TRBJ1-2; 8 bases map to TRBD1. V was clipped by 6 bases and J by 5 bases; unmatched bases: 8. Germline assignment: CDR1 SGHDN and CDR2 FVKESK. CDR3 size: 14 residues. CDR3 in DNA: TGTGCCAGCAGTCTCGGACAGGGTTGGTATGGCTACACCTTC. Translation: CASSLGQGWYGYTF.

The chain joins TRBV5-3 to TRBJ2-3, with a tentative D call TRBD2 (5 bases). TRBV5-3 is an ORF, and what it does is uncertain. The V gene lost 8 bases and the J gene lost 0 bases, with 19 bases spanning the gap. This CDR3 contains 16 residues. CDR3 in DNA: TGTGCCAGCAGCCTTGGGAGATCTATGAGCACAGATACGCAGTATTTT. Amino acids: CASSLGRSMSTDTQYF.

In nucleotides, the CDR3 is TGTGCTAGTGACAATAACGATGAGCAGTTCTTC. Translating gives CASDNNDEQFF. The chain uses TRBV12-5 and TRBJ2-1; D ambiguous. The CDR3 totals 11 residues. Germline CDR1 is LGHNT and CDR2 is FRNRAP. Trimming stripped 7 bases from V and 8 bases from J, with 9 bases between.